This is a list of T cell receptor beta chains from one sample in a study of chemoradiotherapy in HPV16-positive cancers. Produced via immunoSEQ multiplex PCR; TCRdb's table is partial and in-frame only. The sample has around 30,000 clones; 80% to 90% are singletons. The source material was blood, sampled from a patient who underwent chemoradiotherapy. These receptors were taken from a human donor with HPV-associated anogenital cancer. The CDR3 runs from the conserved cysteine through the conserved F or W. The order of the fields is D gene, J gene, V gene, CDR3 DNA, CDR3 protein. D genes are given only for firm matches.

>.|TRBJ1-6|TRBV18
TGTGCCAGCTCACCGGATTATAATTCACCCCTCCACTTT
CASSPDYNSPLHF
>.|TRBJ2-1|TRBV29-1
TGCAGCGTTGACGGGCGGGAAAGGTACAATGAGCAGTTCTTC
CSVDGRERYNEQFF
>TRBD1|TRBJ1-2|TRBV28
TGTGCCAGCAGTTTCTTAGATGGACAGGGGAATGGCTACACCTTC
CASSFLDGQGNGYTF
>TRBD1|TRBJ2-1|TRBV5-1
TGCGCCAGCAGCTTGCCAGGGGGATTTACTTACAATGAGCAGTTCTTC
CASSLPGGFTYNEQFF
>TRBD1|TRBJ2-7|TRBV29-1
TGCAGCGTTGAATCGGAGGGGACAGGGGATGTAGAGCAGTACTTC
CSVESEGTGDVEQYF
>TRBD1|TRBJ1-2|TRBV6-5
TGTGCCAGCAGTTACTCGATGGTGGGGACAGCCCTAGGCTACACCTTC
CASSYSMVGTALGYTF
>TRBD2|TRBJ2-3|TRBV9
TGTGCCAGCAGCGTAGCGCCTAGCGGGGGGGCGGGAGATACGCAGTATTTT
CASSVAPSGGAGDTQYF
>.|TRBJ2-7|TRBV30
TGTGCCTGGAGCGGGGGTGCCTACGAGCAGTACTTC
CAWSGGAYEQYF
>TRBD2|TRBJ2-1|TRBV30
TGTGCCTGGAGTGTAGACGGGGGGGCCCGGCATGAGCAGTTCTTC
CAWSVDGGARHEQFF
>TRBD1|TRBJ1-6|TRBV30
TGTGCCTGGAGACAGGGGCCTGATAATTCACCCCTCCACTTT
CAWRQGPDNSPLHF
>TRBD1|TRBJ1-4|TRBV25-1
TGTGCCAGCAGTGATCGGACAGGGGTTGAAAAACTGTTTTTT
CASSDRTGVEKLFF
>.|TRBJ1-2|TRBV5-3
TGTGCCAACAGAGGGGCCTCTCTAGCTAACTATGGCTACACCTTC
CANRGASLANYGYTF
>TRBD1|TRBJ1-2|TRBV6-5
TGTGCCAGCAGTAACAACAGGGGCCTTGGCTATGGCTACACCTTC
CASSNNRGLGYGYTF